This is a list of T cell receptor beta chains from one sample in a study of blood T cells in healthy people across ages. MiXCR, run by TCRdb on the 5' RACE reads, gives a single entry per CDR3 protein. The data show 1.5 million to 2 million distinct CDR3 sequences, about two fifths seen once. Sequenced sample: blood. These receptors all come from a human donor in good health. Each CDR3 is given with its conserved first and last residue. The D gene is left open where the match is weak. Rows give clone size only sometimes, using once, few, many, or a class for an expanded clone.

CDR3nt: TGCAGTGCTAGAGCTCCCCGGGGGGTTCAAGAGACCCAGTACTTC
CDR3aa: CSARAPRGVQETQYF
v_gene: TRBV20-1
len: 15
j_gene: TRBJ2-5
d_gene: TRBD2
abundance: -

CDR3nt: TGTGCCACCGAAAACGGTATAGAGCAGTTCTTC
CDR3aa: CATENGIEQFF
v_gene: TRBV15
len: 11
j_gene: TRBJ2-1
d_gene: -
abundance: few

CDR3nt: TGTGCCAGCGGAGCGGGAATTCAGTACTTC
CDR3aa: CASGAGIQYF
v_gene: TRBV28
len: 10
j_gene: TRBJ2-4
d_gene: TRBD2
abundance: few

CDR3nt: TGTGCCTCAGGAGGGGGGACGGTTTGGGGCACTGAAGCTTTCTTT
CDR3aa: CASGGGTVWGTEAFF
v_gene: TRBV6-1
len: 15
j_gene: TRBJ1-1
d_gene: -
abundance: few

CDR3nt: TGTGCCATCAGGCAACAGGGGGGGTTTAATTCACCCCTCCACTTT
CDR3aa: CAIRQQGGFNSPLHF
v_gene: TRBV10-3
len: 15
j_gene: TRBJ1-6
d_gene: TRBD1
abundance: -

CDR3nt: TGTGCCAGCAGCGCCAGGGGTCAGACCCAGTACTTC
CDR3aa: CASSARGQTQYF
v_gene: TRBV7-2
len: 12
j_gene: TRBJ2-5
d_gene: -
abundance: -

CDR3nt: TGTGCCAGCAGCTTGGATGGGCGACGCACCGGGGAGCTGTTTTTT
CDR3aa: CASSLDGRRTGELFF
v_gene: TRBV7-2
len: 15
j_gene: TRBJ2-2
d_gene: -
abundance: -

CDR3nt: TGTGCCAGCAGCTTAGCGGGATACAACACTGAAGCTTTCTTT
CDR3aa: CASSLAGYNTEAFF
v_gene: TRBV7-2
len: 14
j_gene: TRBJ1-1
d_gene: -
abundance: -

CDR3nt: TGTGCCAGCAGTTACTCCCCGGAGAGCAATCAGCCCCAGCATTTT
CDR3aa: CASSYSPESNQPQHF
v_gene: TRBV6-2/TRBV6-3
len: 15
j_gene: TRBJ1-5
d_gene: -
abundance: -

CDR3nt: TGCGCCAGCCCGAGGACTAGTCTCTACAATGAGCAGTTCTTC
CDR3aa: CASPRTSLYNEQFF
v_gene: TRBV4-1
len: 14
j_gene: TRBJ2-1
d_gene: TRBD2
abundance: -

CDR3nt: TGTGCCGGCAGTTACTCCGCGGGACAGTTGATTACTGAAGCTTTCTTT
CDR3aa: CAGSYSAGQLITEAFF
v_gene: TRBV6-5
len: 16
j_gene: TRBJ1-1
d_gene: TRBD1
abundance: -

CDR3nt: TGTGCCAGCAGTTCGCGGGACAGGGGGCGAGATTACGAGCAGTACTTC
CDR3aa: CASSSRDRGRDYEQYF
v_gene: TRBV27
len: 16
j_gene: TRBJ2-7
d_gene: TRBD1
abundance: -

CDR3nt: TGTGCCAGCAGCGTTAGCGGGGGGCCTTTCAATGAGCAGTTCTTC
CDR3aa: CASSVSGGPFNEQFF
v_gene: TRBV27
len: 15
j_gene: TRBJ2-1
d_gene: TRBD2
abundance: -

CDR3nt: TGCAGTGCCCAGACCCTTGAGACCCAGTACTTC
CDR3aa: CSAQTLETQYF
v_gene: TRBV20-1
len: 11
j_gene: TRBJ2-5
d_gene: -
abundance: -

CDR3nt: TGTGCCAGCACCTTGGACAGATACAATGAGCAGTTCTTC
CDR3aa: CASTLDRYNEQFF
v_gene: TRBV11-2
len: 13
j_gene: TRBJ2-1
d_gene: -
abundance: -

CDR3nt: TGCGCCGGCAGCCAAGGAGGGGGCGTTAGGATGAACACTGAAGCTTTCTTT
CDR3aa: CAGSQGGGVRMNTEAFF
v_gene: TRBV4-3
len: 17
j_gene: TRBJ1-1
d_gene: TRBD1
abundance: -

CDR3nt: TGCGCCAGCAGCCAAGATCCTCTTGCACCCTACGAGCAGTACTTC
CDR3aa: CASSQDPLAPYEQYF
v_gene: TRBV4-1
len: 15
j_gene: TRBJ2-7
d_gene: -
abundance: -

CDR3nt: TGCAGTGCTCCAGCGCAGGGGAGAGGAGAGACCCAGTACTTC
CDR3aa: CSAPAQGRGETQYF
v_gene: TRBV20-1
len: 14
j_gene: TRBJ2-5
d_gene: -
abundance: -

CDR3nt: TGCAGCGTTGAACTCGGGGTCCGCACAGATACGCAGTATTTT
CDR3aa: CSVELGVRTDTQYF
v_gene: TRBV29-1
len: 14
j_gene: TRBJ2-3
d_gene: -
abundance: many

CDR3nt: TGTGCCAGCAGCCCCGCCGGACAGTTCAGTGGCTACACCTTC
CDR3aa: CASSPAGQFSGYTF
v_gene: TRBV5-4
len: 14
j_gene: TRBJ1-2
d_gene: -
abundance: few

CDR3nt: TGCAGTGCCCCCTATACCGGGACGGGGGGCTACACCTTC
CDR3aa: CSAPYTGTGGYTF
v_gene: TRBV20-1
len: 13
j_gene: TRBJ1-2
d_gene: -
abundance: -

CDR3nt: TGTGCCAGCAGCGAGTCAGGGAGAACTAATGAAAAACTGTTTTTT
CDR3aa: CASSESGRTNEKLFF
v_gene: TRBV9
len: 15
j_gene: TRBJ1-4
d_gene: -
abundance: -

CDR3nt: TGTGCCAGCAGCTTGGTGGGCTACGGCACAGATACGCAGTATTTT
CDR3aa: CASSLVGYGTDTQYF
v_gene: TRBV5-6
len: 15
j_gene: TRBJ2-3
d_gene: -
abundance: -

CDR3nt: TGCAGCGCTCTCCCGGGACAGTCCGAAGCTTTCTTT
CDR3aa: CSALPGQSEAFF
v_gene: TRBV29-1
len: 12
j_gene: TRBJ1-1
d_gene: TRBD1
abundance: -

CDR3nt: TGTGCCAGCAGTTACCCCCGTTGGGCGCGAGGCTATGGCTACACCTTC
CDR3aa: CASSYPRWARGYGYTF
v_gene: TRBV28
len: 16
j_gene: TRBJ1-2
d_gene: -
abundance: few

CDR3nt: TGTGCCAGCAGCTTAGAAGGGGACATGAACACTGAAGCTTTCTTT
CDR3aa: CASSLEGDMNTEAFF
v_gene: TRBV7-2
len: 15
j_gene: TRBJ1-1
d_gene: -
abundance: many

CDR3nt: TGTGCCAGCAGTTACCACTTGGGGGGCCTTTCCCCCACAGATACGCAGTATTTT
CDR3aa: CASSYHLGGLSPTDTQYF
v_gene: TRBV6-5
len: 18
j_gene: TRBJ2-3
d_gene: -
abundance: -

CDR3nt: TGTGCCAGCAGCCAAGCCGGGACTCGCTACAATGAGCAGTTCTTC
CDR3aa: CASSQAGTRYNEQFF
v_gene: TRBV4-2
len: 15
j_gene: TRBJ2-1
d_gene: -
abundance: -

CDR3nt: TGCGCCAGCAGCTTACAGGGATCCCCCTATGGCTACACCTTC
CDR3aa: CASSLQGSPYGYTF
v_gene: TRBV5-1
len: 14
j_gene: TRBJ1-2
d_gene: -
abundance: many

CDR3nt: TGTGCCATCAGTGGCGCGGGTGCCTCTCTCAATGAGCAGTTCTTC
CDR3aa: CAISGAGASLNEQFF
v_gene: TRBV10-3
len: 15
j_gene: TRBJ2-1
d_gene: -
abundance: -

CDR3nt: TGTGCCAGCAGCCTTCGGGACAGCCTCAAGCCCCAGCATTTT
CDR3aa: CASSLRDSLKPQHF
v_gene: TRBV3-1
len: 14
j_gene: TRBJ1-5
d_gene: TRBD1
abundance: -

CDR3nt: TGTGCCAGCAGCCCACAGGGACTCCTCACCTACGAGCAGTACTTC
CDR3aa: CASSPQGLLTYEQYF
v_gene: TRBV27
len: 15
j_gene: TRBJ2-7
d_gene: -
abundance: many

CDR3nt: TGTGCCAGCAGCTTAAGGGGTGTCGTCTCCACTGAAGCTTTCTTT
CDR3aa: CASSLRGVVSTEAFF
v_gene: TRBV7-2
len: 15
j_gene: TRBJ1-1
d_gene: -
abundance: -

CDR3nt: TGTGCCACCAGTGATTTGCATCTGGCCCCAGGGCACAATGAGCAGTTCTTC
CDR3aa: CATSDLHLAPGHNEQFF
v_gene: TRBV24-1
len: 17
j_gene: TRBJ2-1
d_gene: -
abundance: -

CDR3nt: TGTGCCAGCAGTTACAATAACAACCAGCCCCAGCATTTT
CDR3aa: CASSYNNNQPQHF
v_gene: TRBV6-2/TRBV6-3
len: 13
j_gene: TRBJ1-5
d_gene: -
abundance: -

CDR3nt: TGTGCCAGCAGTTATGCAGAGGGCAATCAGCCCCAGCATTTT
CDR3aa: CASSYAEGNQPQHF
v_gene: TRBV6-5
len: 14
j_gene: TRBJ1-5
d_gene: -
abundance: few

CDR3nt: TGTGCCAGCAGTTTATTTGGGGTCTACAATGAGCAGTTCTTC
CDR3aa: CASSLFGVYNEQFF
v_gene: TRBV28
len: 14
j_gene: TRBJ2-1
d_gene: -
abundance: few

CDR3nt: TGTGCCAGCACGGTTGGACCCCGTTCCATGAACACTGAAGCTTTCTTT
CDR3aa: CASTVGPRSMNTEAFF
v_gene: TRBV6-2/TRBV6-3
len: 16
j_gene: TRBJ1-1
d_gene: -
abundance: -

CDR3nt: TGTGCCAGCAGTGAAGTGGAGGGGGCGCAAGGGGCCAACGTCCTGACTTTC
CDR3aa: CASSEVEGAQGANVLTF
v_gene: TRBV2
len: 17
j_gene: TRBJ2-6
d_gene: -
abundance: few

CDR3nt: TGTGCCAGCAGCCCCGTCCCCGAGACCCAGTACTTC
CDR3aa: CASSPVPETQYF
v_gene: TRBV11-1
len: 12
j_gene: TRBJ2-5
d_gene: -
abundance: -

CDR3nt: TGTGCCAGCAGTGAACAGGGAGGATCTGGGGCCAACGTCCTGACTTTC
CDR3aa: CASSEQGGSGANVLTF
v_gene: TRBV2
len: 16
j_gene: TRBJ2-6
d_gene: -
abundance: few

CDR3nt: TGCAGCGTTGCCCCTAGCAAGGGGGGTTCATACGAGCAGTACTTC
CDR3aa: CSVAPSKGGSYEQYF
v_gene: TRBV29-1
len: 15
j_gene: TRBJ2-7
d_gene: -
abundance: few

CDR3nt: TGTGCCAGCAGCACCCGGGACTCTGGGGCCAACGTCCTGATTTTC
CDR3aa: CASSTRDSGANVLIF
v_gene: TRBV6-6
len: 15
j_gene: TRBJ2-6
d_gene: -
abundance: -

CDR3nt: TGTGCCAGCAGTTTGCCCGTTACAATGAAGCAGTTCTTC
CDR3aa: CASSLPVTMKQFF
v_gene: TRBV12-3/TRBV12-4
len: 13
j_gene: TRBJ2-1
d_gene: -
abundance: few

CDR3nt: TGTGCCAGCAGTATTCACAGGGGGCTGAACACTGAAGCTTTCTTT
CDR3aa: CASSIHRGLNTEAFF
v_gene: TRBV27
len: 15
j_gene: TRBJ1-1
d_gene: TRBD1
abundance: few

CDR3nt: TGTGCCAGCAGCTTAGGCTGGACTAGCGGGGGGGTAGATACGCAGTATTTT
CDR3aa: CASSLGWTSGGVDTQYF
v_gene: TRBV13
len: 17
j_gene: TRBJ2-3
d_gene: TRBD2
abundance: -

CDR3nt: TGTGCCACCACGAGGGACACCCTTAATGAGCAGTTCTTC
CDR3aa: CATTRDTLNEQFF
v_gene: TRBV15
len: 13
j_gene: TRBJ2-1
d_gene: -
abundance: -

CDR3nt: TGTGCCAGCAGTGAAGTGGACGGAGACTCTGGAGACACCATATATTTT
CDR3aa: CASSEVDGDSGDTIYF
v_gene: TRBV6-1
len: 16
j_gene: TRBJ1-3
d_gene: -
abundance: -

CDR3nt: TGTGCCAGCAGTTCGGCGAGGGGGGCTAGTTTAATAAACTCCTACGAGCAGTACTTC
CDR3aa: CASSSARGASLINSYEQYF
v_gene: TRBV12-3/TRBV12-4
len: 19
j_gene: TRBJ2-7
d_gene: -
abundance: few

CDR3nt: TGTGCCGCATCAACTTTTTTCGCTCGGCGGCGGATCACATCGGACACTGAAGCTTTCTTT
CDR3aa: CAASTFFARRRITSDTEAFF
v_gene: TRBV10-3
len: 20
j_gene: TRBJ1-1
d_gene: -
abundance: once